Listed here is a single T cell receptor (beta chain). Its antigen is still unknown. The sample is drawn from a study of radiotherapy plus CTLA-4 blockade in lung cancer. Study-level points and caveats: Peripheral blood showed expansion of tumor-derived TCR clones after radiotherapy and ipilimumab.

Method: immunoSEQ multiplex PCR; TCRdb's copy keeps in-frame clones and lacks some. The table shows roughly 66,000 clones, with around 83% occurring only once. CDR1 SGHRS and CDR2 YFSETQ come from the germline V gene. V was shortened by 0 bases and J by 0 bases, with 7 bases between the two germline ends. CDR3 length equals 15 residues. People whose metastatic non-small-cell lung cancer was chemo-refractory got focal radiation along with CTLA-4 blockade by ipilimumab. This chain uses TRBV5-1 with TRBJ2-4, with a weak D call TRBD2 (6 bases). The source was peripheral blood, collected from a patient treated with radiotherapy plus ipilimumab. This sequence was found in a human donor with non-small cell lung cancer who had a partial response to radiotherapy plus ipilimumab. For the CDR3, the DNA is TGCGCCAGCAGCTTGGGCGGGGTAGCCAAAAACATTCAGTACTTC. It translates to CASSLGGVAKNIQYF.